This entry features one T cell receptor (beta chain) sequence. Original analysis: Nucleated cell number was recorded as an estimate derived from reference gene primer amplification. Measured with immunoSEQ multiplex PCR; TCRdb has only the in-frame clones, and not every one. That table furnishes V, J and clone size, whereas the DNA furnished D and trimming. The sample has approximately 300,000 clones, under 90% seen once. This specimen comes from a study of blood T cell repertoires in COVID-19. The CDR3 loop spans 14 amino acids. J lost 4 bases, V lost 4 bases, and 3 bases had no gene match. The germline gives CDR1 LGHDT, CDR2 YNNKEL (reference sequence).

This receptor was identified in a man aged 60-69 years who had recovered from COVID-19. The sequenced material came from PBMCs or T cells enriched from blood (not recorded which). The V gene is TRBV3-1 (or the pseudogene TRBV3-2), the J gene TRBJ2-5; 10 positions agree with TRBD2. This CDR3 is CASSPRLAGETQYF. CDR3 DNA sequence: TGTGCCAGCAGCCCGAGACTAGCGGGAGAGACCCAGTACTTC.